This T cell receptor beta chain was sequenced during a study of blood T cells in healthy people across ages. Per sample, a minimum of 7 million PBMCs were isolated. Combining a sample-barcoded 5' primer with a J-beta primer mix, a second PCR ran for roughly 7 to 12 cycles. TCRdb re-called the 5' RACE reads with MiXCR, one entry per CDR3 protein. The sample has 1.4 million or so distinct CDR3 sequences, roughly 43% seen once. With respect to this clonotype: Its antigen is undetermined.

Findings of the study overall: Estimated diversity, derived from one million T cells, was regarded as an underestimate.

The receptor comes from a woman under 30 in good health. Sequencing was carried out using blood.

CDR3 region: CASSLRVPNEQFF. CDR3 DNA sequence: TGCGCCAGCAGCTTAAGGGTCCCCAATGAGCAGTTCTTC. The gene calls are TRBV5-1 and TRBJ2-1; D is unresolved. The CDR3 consists of 13 residues. Germline CDR1 SGHRS, CDR2 YFSETQ. Trimming removed 2 bases from V and 6 bases from J, with 9 bases in between.